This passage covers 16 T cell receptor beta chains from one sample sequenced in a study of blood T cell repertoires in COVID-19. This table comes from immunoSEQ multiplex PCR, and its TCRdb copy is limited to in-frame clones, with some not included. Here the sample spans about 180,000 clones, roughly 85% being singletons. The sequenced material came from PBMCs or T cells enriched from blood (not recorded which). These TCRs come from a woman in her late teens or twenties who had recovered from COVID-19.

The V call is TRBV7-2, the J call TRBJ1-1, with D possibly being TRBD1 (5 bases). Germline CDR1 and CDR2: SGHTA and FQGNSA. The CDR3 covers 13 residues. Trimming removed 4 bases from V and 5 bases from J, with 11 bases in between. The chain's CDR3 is CASSSGFLTEAFF. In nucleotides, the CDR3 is TGTGCCAGCAGCTCAGGGTTTCTGACTGAAGCTTTCTTT.

The CDR3 reads CAWRANTEAFF. The CDR3 bases are TGTGCCTGGAGAGCGAACACTGAAGCTTTCTTT. The chain links TRBV30 to TRBJ1-1; unclear D gene. The CDR3 is made up of 11 amino acids. The V end was cut by 3 bases, the J end by 1 base, with 3 bases between. CDR1 and CDR2 from the germline V gene are GTSNPN and SVGIG (reference sequence).

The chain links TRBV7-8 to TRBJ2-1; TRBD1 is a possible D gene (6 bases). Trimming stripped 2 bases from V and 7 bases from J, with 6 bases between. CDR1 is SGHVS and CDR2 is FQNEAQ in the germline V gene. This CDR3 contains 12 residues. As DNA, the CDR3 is TGTGCCAGCAGCTTAACAGGGAATGAGCAGTTCTTC. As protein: CASSLTGNEQFF.

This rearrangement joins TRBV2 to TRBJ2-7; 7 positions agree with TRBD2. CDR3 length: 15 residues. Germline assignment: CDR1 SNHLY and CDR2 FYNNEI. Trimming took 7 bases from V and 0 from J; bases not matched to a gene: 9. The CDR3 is CASILPGGSSYEQYF. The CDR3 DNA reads TGTGCCAGCATTCTCCCCGGGGGGAGCTCCTACGAGCAGTACTTC.

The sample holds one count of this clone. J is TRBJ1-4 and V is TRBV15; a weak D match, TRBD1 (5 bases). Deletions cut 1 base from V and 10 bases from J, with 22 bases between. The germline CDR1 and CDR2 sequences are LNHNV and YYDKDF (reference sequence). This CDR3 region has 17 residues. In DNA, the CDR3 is TGTGCCACCAGCAGAGTCCCCGCCGGGGGGTTAGAAGTAAAACTGTTTTTT. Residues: CATSRVPAGGLEVKLFF.

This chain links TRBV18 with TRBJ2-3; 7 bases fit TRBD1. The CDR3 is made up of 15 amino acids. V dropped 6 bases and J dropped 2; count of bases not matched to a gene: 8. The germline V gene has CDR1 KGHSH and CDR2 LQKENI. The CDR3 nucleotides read TGTGCCAGCTCGAAAGGACAGGAGATCACAGATACGCAGTATTTT. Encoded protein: CASSKGQEITDTQYF.

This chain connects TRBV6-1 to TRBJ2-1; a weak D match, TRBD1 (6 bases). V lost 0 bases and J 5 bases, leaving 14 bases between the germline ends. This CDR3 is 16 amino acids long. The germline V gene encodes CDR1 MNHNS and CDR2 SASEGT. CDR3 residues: CASSEAGGGLNNEQFF. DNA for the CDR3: TGTGCCAGCAGTGAAGCAGGGGGTGGTCTTAACAATGAGCAGTTCTTC.

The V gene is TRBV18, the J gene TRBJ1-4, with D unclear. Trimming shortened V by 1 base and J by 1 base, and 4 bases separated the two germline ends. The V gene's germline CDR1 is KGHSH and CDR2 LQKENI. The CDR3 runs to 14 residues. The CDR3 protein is CASSPLRTNEKLFF. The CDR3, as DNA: TGTGCCAGCTCACCACTGCGAACTAATGAAAAACTGTTTTTT.

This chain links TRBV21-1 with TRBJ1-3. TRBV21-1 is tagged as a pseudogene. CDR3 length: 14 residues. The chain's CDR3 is CASQRDGEGNTIYF. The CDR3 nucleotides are TGTGCCAGCCAGCGGGACGGGGAGGGAAACACCATATATTTT.

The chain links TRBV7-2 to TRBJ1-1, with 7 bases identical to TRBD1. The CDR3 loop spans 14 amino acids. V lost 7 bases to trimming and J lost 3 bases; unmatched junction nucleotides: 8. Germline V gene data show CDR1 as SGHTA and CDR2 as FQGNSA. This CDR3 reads CASNRQGWDTEAFF. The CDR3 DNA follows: TGTGCCAGCAACCGACAGGGTTGGGACACTGAAGCTTTCTTT.

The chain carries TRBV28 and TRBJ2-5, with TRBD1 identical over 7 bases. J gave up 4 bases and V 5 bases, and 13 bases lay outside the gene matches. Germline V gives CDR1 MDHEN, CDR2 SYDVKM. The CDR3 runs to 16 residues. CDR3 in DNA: TGTGCCAGCAGTCCCCGACAGGGTAGGCTTTTAGAGACCCAGTACTTC. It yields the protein CASSPRQGRLLETQYF.

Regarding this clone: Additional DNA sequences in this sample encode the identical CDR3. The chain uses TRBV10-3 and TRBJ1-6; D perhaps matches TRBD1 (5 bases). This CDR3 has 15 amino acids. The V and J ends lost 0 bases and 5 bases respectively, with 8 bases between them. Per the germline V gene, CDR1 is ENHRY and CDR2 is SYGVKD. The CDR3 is CAISESGQNNSPLHF. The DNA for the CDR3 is TGTGCCATCAGTGAGTCGGGGCAGAATAATTCACCCCTCCACTTT.

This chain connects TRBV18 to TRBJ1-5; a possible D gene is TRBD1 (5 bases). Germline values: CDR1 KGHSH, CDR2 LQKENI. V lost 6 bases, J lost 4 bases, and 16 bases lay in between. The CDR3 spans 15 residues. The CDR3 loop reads CASSRTGSPNQPQHF. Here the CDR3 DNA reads TGTGCCAGCTCCCGTACAGGATCTCCTAATCAGCCCCAGCATTTT.

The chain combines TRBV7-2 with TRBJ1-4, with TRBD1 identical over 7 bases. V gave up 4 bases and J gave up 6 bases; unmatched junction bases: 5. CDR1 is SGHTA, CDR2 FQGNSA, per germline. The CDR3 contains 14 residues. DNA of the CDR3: TGTGCCAGCAGCTCAGGAGGGGGCGATGAAAAACTGTTTTTT. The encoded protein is CASSSGGGDEKLFF.

The CDR3 loop reads CASSYRFARTNTEAFF. Written as DNA, the CDR3 is TGTGCCAGCAGTTACCGATTCGCCCGTACAAACACTGAAGCTTTCTTT. V is TRBV6-5 and J is TRBJ1-1; no firm D call. The V gene's germline CDR1 is MNHEY and CDR2 SVGAGI. CDR3 length equals 16 residues. V was shortened by 2 bases and J by 2 bases, with 15 bases between the two germline ends.

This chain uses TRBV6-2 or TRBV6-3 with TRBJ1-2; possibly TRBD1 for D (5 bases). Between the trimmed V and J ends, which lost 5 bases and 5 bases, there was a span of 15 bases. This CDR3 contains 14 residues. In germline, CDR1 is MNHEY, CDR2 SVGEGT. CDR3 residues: CASSPNGGYYGYTF. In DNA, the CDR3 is TGTGCCAGCAGTCCGAATGGGGGGTATTATGGCTACACCTTC.